The T cell receptor (beta chain) under discussion was sequenced for a study of OX40 agonist ivuxolimab in advanced cancers. Blood specimens came from baseline, cycle 4 day 1, and cycle 7 day 1. The CDR3 covers 16 residues. CDR1 SNHLY and CDR2 FYNNEI come from the germline V gene. V shed 0 bases, J shed 9 bases, and the junction held 8 bases outside the gene matches. Only in-frame clones appear in the TCRdb table, and some are missing; sequencing was by immunoSEQ multiplex PCR. The sample has some 45,000 clones; about 86% are singletons. The TCR was taken from an adult with an advanced solid tumor such as melanoma, head and neck, liver or kidney cancer. The specimen comprised CD4+ or CD8+ T cells sorted from blood, sampled in a trial of the OX40 agonist ivuxolimab. The genes are TRBV2 and TRBJ2-1; 10 bases map to TRBD2. The CDR3 loop is CASSEALSGGKGEQFF. CDR3 coding DNA: TGTGCCAGCAGTGAAGCGCTTAGCGGGGGGAAAGGTGAGCAGTTCTTC.